A single sample is the source of the 16 T cell receptor beta chains below, sequenced in a study of human T cells and chemical hapten exposure. Time point reported: patch test 3, about 24 weeks after DPC sensitization. Treatment in this sample: therapeutic diphenylcyclopropenone sensitization with weekly scalp DPC. MiXCR was run by TCRdb on the RACE reads, yielding one entry per CDR3 protein. The table shows over 55,000 distinct CDR3 sequences, with more than 9.5% occurring only once. The sample consisted of whole blood, taken in connection with sensitization to the hapten diphenylcyclopropenone (DPC). Receptors were obtained from a woman between 50 and 59 years old with alopecia areata. Some clones in this sample may be carry-over from other donors' samples.

At least ten counts were recorded for this clonotype. The V call is TRBV28, the J call TRBJ1-1; 9 bases fit TRBD1. CDR1 is MDHEN, CDR2 SYDVKM, per germline. There are 13 residues in the CDR3. V was pared by 6 bases and J by 10 bases, with 9 bases of the junction left unmatched. The DNA of the CDR3 is TGTGCCAGCAGCTCGGGACAGGGTCTTAGAGCTTTCTTT. Translating gives CASSSGQGLRAFF.

This sequence joins TRBV29-1 and TRBJ1-2; D is undetermined. V lost 4 bases and J lost 1, with 7 bases in between. Germline lookup yields CDR1 SQVTM and CDR2 ANQGSEA. This CDR3 spans 12 amino acids. This CDR3 is CSVVGSNYGYTF. The CDR3 DNA sequence: TGCAGCGTTGTTGGCAGTAACTATGGCTACACCTTC.

This clonotype was picked up a small number of times. The rearrangement uses TRBV7-2 and TRBJ1-1; TRBD1 matches at 9 bases. CDR1 SGHTA and CDR2 FQGNSA come from the germline V gene. V was pared by 4 bases and J by 5 bases, with 5 bases of the junction left unmatched. The CDR3 covers 14 residues. CDR3 nucleotide sequence: TGTGCCAGCAGCTCCTCCGGGACAGGGACTGAAGCTTTCTTT. Its protein product is CASSSSGTGTEAFF.

This clonotype was detected many times. The chain couples TRBV28 to TRBJ2-3; 9 bases are shared with TRBD2. CDR1 MDHEN and CDR2 SYDVKM come from the germline V gene. This CDR3 spans 14 amino acids. V gave up 7 bases and J gave up 2 bases; unmatched junction bases: 4. The chain's CDR3 is CASNKRGDTDTQYF. The CDR3 coding sequence is TGTGCCAGCAATAAGCGGGGGGACACAGATACGCAGTATTTT.

This clonotype was counted only a few times. This chain uses TRBV7-6 with TRBJ2-3; no reliable D call. V was trimmed by 8 bases and J by 2 bases, leaving 14 bases between them. Germline assignment: CDR1 SGHVS and CDR2 FNYEAQ. The CDR3 contains 14 residues. CDR3 coding DNA: TGTGCCAGCGGCCAAGACCCTTACACAGATACGCAGTATTTT. Protein: CASGQDPYTDTQYF.

This clonotype was counted many times. V gene TRBV7-9 combines with J gene TRBJ1-6; 8 bases fit TRBD1. V was clipped by 7 bases and J by 7 bases; unmatched bases: 12. CDR3 length equals 16 residues. Germline V lookup: CDR1 SEHNR, CDR2 FQNEAQ (reference sequence). The CDR3 protein is CASTNYGQGINSPLHF. The CDR3 region has the DNA TGTGCCAGCACCAATTATGGACAGGGTATCAATTCACCCCTCCACTTT. The full variable domain, its missing parts supplied by reference TRBV7-9 and TRBJ1-6, is DTGVSQNPRHKITKRGQNVTFRCDPISEHNRLYWYRQTLGQGPEFLTYFQNEAQLEKSRLLSDRFSAERPKGSFSTLEIQRTEQGDSAMYLCASTNYGQGINSPLHFGNGTRLTVT.

The chain carries TRBV20-1 and TRBJ2-7; 14 bases map to TRBD2. Germline V CDR1 and CDR2: DFQATT, SNEGSKA (reference sequence). Unmatched junction bases numbered 21, after V lost 6 bases and J lost 2 bases. The CDR3 has 20 amino acids. Here the CDR3 reads CSAPGSEFGTSGRAPYEQYF. CDR3 nucleotides: TGCAGTGCACCGGGCAGCGAATTCGGGACTAGCGGGAGAGCGCCCTACGAGCAGTACTTC.

This clonotype was observed at least ten times. V is TRBV7-9 and J is TRBJ1-6; 9 bases map to TRBD1. Germline CDR1 and CDR2: SEHNR and FQNEAQ (reference sequence). The ends lost 2 bases at V and 11 bases at J; junction bases unmatched: 7. The CDR3 runs 15 residues. The DNA of the CDR3 is TGTGCCAGCAGCTTATTTACAGGGGGCGCGACACCCCTCCACTTT. It specifies CASSLFTGGATPLHF.

The chain is built from TRBV11-2 and TRBJ1-6; weak D call: TRBD1 (5 bases). V lost 6 bases and J lost 2, with 20 bases in between. The CDR3 contains 18 residues. Germline V CDR1 and CDR2: SGHAT, FQNNGV. The CDR3 loop is CASRRPFLPDTYNSPLHF. For the CDR3, the DNA is TGTGCCAGCAGACGCCCCTTCCTTCCGGACACCTATAATTCACCCCTCCACTTT. Using reference TRBV11-2 and TRBJ1-6 for the parts outside the CDR3, the full variable domain is EAGVAQSPRYKIIEKRQSVAFWCNPISGHATLYWYQQILGQGPKLLIQFQNNGVVDDSQLPKDRFSAERLKGVDSTLKIQPAKLEDSAVYLCASRRPFLPDTYNSPLHFGNGTRLTVT.

This clonotype was seen only once. Since a much larger clone is just one base distant, this may be a read error. The chain combines TRBV6-6 with TRBJ1-1; 9 bases match TRBD1. CDR1 and CDR2 from the germline V gene are MNHNY and SVGAGI (reference sequence). V shed 2 bases, J shed 4 bases, and the junction held 14 bases outside the gene matches. This CDR3 comprises 18 residues. The CDR3 sequence: CASSYGQAQGARGTEAFF. The CDR3 nucleotides are TGTGCCAGCAGTTACGGGCAGGCACAGGGGGCGAGGGGCACTGAAGCTTTCTTT.

This clonotype was seen repeatedly, ten times or more. This chain connects TRBV7-2 to TRBJ1-1; D remains unclear. V gave up 5 bases and J gave up 1 base, with 14 bases separating them. The length of the CDR3 is 15 residues. Per germline, CDR1 SGHTA and CDR2 FQGNSA. The CDR3, as DNA: TGTGCCAGCAGCCGCCTCGCCGGCCCGAACACTGAAGCTTTCTTT. This translates into CASSRLAGPNTEAFF.

The gene calls are TRBV5-6 and TRBJ2-3; D might be TRBD2 (6 bases). V lost 2 bases and J lost 3, with 10 bases in between. CDR1 SGHDT and CDR2 YYEEEE come from the germline V gene. The CDR3 spans 14 residues. The CDR3 reads CASSFRLVTDTQYF. CDR3 nucleotides: TGTGCCAGCAGCTTCCGACTAGTAACAGATACGCAGTATTTT.

V usage is TRBV28 and J usage is TRBJ2-7, with TRBD2 identical over 7 bases. The V gene's germline CDR1 is MDHEN and CDR2 SYDVKM. This CDR3 has 13 residues. V was clipped by 8 bases and J by 3 bases; unmatched bases: 7. The CDR3 nucleotides read TGTGCCAGCCACCCCGGCGGGGGCTACGAGCAGTACTTC. It translates to CASHPGGGYEQYF.

J is TRBJ1-2 and V is TRBV4-2; 8 nucleotides align to TRBD1. This CDR3 region has 15 residues. V dropped 2 bases and J dropped 4; count of bases not matched to a gene: 6. Germline CDR1 and CDR2: LGHNA and YNFKEQ. CDR3 in DNA: TGTGCCAGCAGCCAACAGACAGGGGAGGGCTATGGCTACACCTTC. Residues: CASSQQTGEGYGYTF.

J is TRBJ2-5 and V is TRBV28; unclear D gene. Germline CDR1 reads MDHEN; CDR2 reads SYDVKM. The V and J ends lost 2 bases and 2 bases respectively, with 9 bases between them. The CDR3 sequence is 14 residues long. The CDR3 loop is CASSLRPGQETQYF. The CDR3 DNA sequence: TGTGCCAGCAGTTTAAGGCCAGGACAAGAGACCCAGTACTTC.

The chain is built from TRBV28 and TRBJ2-7; D is unresolved. Trimming stripped 2 bases from V and 7 bases from J, with 9 bases between. Germline V gene sequence: CDR1 MDHEN, CDR2 SYDVKM. CDR3 size: 12 residues. The CDR3 sequence is CASSLDRVEQYF. Written as DNA, the CDR3 is TGTGCCAGCAGTTTAGACCGGGTGGAGCAGTACTTC.